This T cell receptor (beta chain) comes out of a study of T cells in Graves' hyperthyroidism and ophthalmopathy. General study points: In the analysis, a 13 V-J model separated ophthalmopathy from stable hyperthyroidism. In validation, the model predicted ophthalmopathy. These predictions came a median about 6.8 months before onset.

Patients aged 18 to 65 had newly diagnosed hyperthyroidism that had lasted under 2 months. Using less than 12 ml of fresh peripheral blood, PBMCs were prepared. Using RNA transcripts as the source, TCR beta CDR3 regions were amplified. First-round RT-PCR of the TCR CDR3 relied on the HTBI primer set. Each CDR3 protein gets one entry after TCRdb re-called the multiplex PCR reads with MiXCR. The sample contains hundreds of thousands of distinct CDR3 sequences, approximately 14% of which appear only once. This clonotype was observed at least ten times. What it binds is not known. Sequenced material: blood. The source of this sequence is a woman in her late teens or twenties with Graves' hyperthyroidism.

The CDR3 DNA sequence: TGTGCCAGCAGTGTGATGGGGGGAAGGGGTTGGACTGAAGCTTTCTTT. This gives the protein CASSVMGGRGWTEAFF. This sequence joins TRBV2 and TRBJ1-1; D might be TRBD1 (5 bases). The germline gives CDR1 SNHLY, CDR2 FYNNEI. The ends were cut back, 4 bases at V and 5 bases at J, with 20 bases in the middle. The CDR3 is 16 residues long. The whole variable domain, filled in from reference TRBV2 and TRBJ1-1, reads EPEVTQTPSHQVTQMGQEVILRCVPISNHLYFYWYRQILGQKVEFLVSFYNNEISEKSEIFDDQFSVERPDGSNFTLKIRSTKLEDSAMYFCASSVMGGRGWTEAFFGQGTRLTVV.